One sample yielded the 20 T cell receptor beta chains listed below, sequenced in a study of Graves' ophthalmopathy and Graves' hyperthyroidism. Amplifying from RNA transcripts, the study obtained TCR beta CDR3 regions. First-round RT-PCR used HTBI primers; second-round multiplex PCR followed. One entry per CDR3 protein, called by TCRdb with MiXCR from the multiplex PCR reads. Found here are roughly 410,000 distinct CDR3 sequences, 15% of them singletons; the top ten hold about 7.3%. The sequenced material came from peripheral blood. These receptors all stem from a young woman with stable Graves' hyperthyroidism.

Turning to this clonotype: A much more abundant neighbour one base away suggests this may be a read error. The chain carries TRBV20-1 and TRBJ2-7; D may be TRBD1 (6 bases). Judging by the DNA end, TRBJ2-1 fits better; the J call may be wrong. This CDR3 has 14 residues. Germline assignment: CDR1 DFQATT and CDR2 SNEGSKA (reference sequence). The CDR3 sequence: CSARDWDTTYEQFF. DNA of the CDR3: TGCAGTGCTAGAGATTGGGACACAACCTACGAGCAGTTCTTC.

This clonotype came up many times. This rearrangement joins TRBV15 to TRBJ2-4; D is possibly TRBD2 (7 bases). V was cut by 0 bases and J by 7 bases, with 10 bases left in between. Germline V gene data show CDR1 as LNHNV and CDR2 as YYDKDF (reference sequence). The CDR3 covers 14 residues. The CDR3 DNA follows: TGTGCCACCAGCAGAGATGGGGGGGGCAACATTCAGTACTTC. Translated: CATSRDGGGNIQYF.

CDR3 protein: CASSPRDTTGELFF. The DNA for the CDR3 is TGTGCCAGCAGCCCCCGGGACACCACCGGGGAGCTGTTTTTT. The V call is TRBV9, the J call TRBJ2-2, with D tentatively TRBD1 (6 bases). The V gene's germline CDR1 is SGDLS and CDR2 YYNGEE. V was cut by 4 bases and J by 4 bases, with 11 bases left in between. This CDR3 has 14 amino acids.

This clonotype was recorded many times. Germline and junction disagree at one end, which may indicate a read error. The chain employs TRBV11-2 and TRBJ1-1; D is ambiguous. Per germline, CDR1 SGHAT and CDR2 FQNNGV. The CDR3 is 14 residues long. This chain's CDR3 is CAGSLVSVNTEAFF. CDR3 DNA: TGTGCCGGCAGCTTAGTATCCGTGAACACTGAAGCTTTCTTT.

As for this clonotype: A read error may produce the germline difference seen at one junction end. The chain employs TRBV7-9 and TRBJ1-1; D gene uncertain. The germline V gene encodes CDR1 SEHNR and CDR2 FQNEAQ (reference sequence). The CDR3 is 14 amino acids. CDR3 nucleotide sequence: TGTGCCAGCGGCTTAGGAGGGTTGAACACTGAAGCTTTCTTT. It yields the protein CASGLGGLNTEAFF.

The sample holds many counts of this clonotype. The chain combines TRBV27 with TRBJ1-2; tentative D call: TRBD1 (5 bases). Per germline, CDR1 MNHEY and CDR2 SMNVEV (reference sequence). This CDR3 region has 14 residues. V lost 2 bases and J 4 bases, leaving 11 bases between the germline ends. This chain's CDR3 is CASSLRGTIYGYTF. The CDR3 nucleotides are TGTGCCAGCAGTTTAAGGGGTACGATCTATGGCTACACCTTC.

The table lists this clonotype with a count of one. The gene calls are TRBV6-1 and TRBJ2-2; D gene ambiguous. The germline CDR1 and CDR2 sequences are MNHNS and SASEGT. Trimming removed 6 bases at V and 7 bases at J, with 15 bases between. The CDR3 runs 14 residues. CDR3 sequence (DNA): TGTGCCAGCAGCGTAATAAGGGTTAACGGGGAGCTGTTTTTT. This sequence encodes CASSVIRVNGELFF.

This clonotype was seen at least ten times. The chain combines TRBV7-8 with TRBJ2-7; no reliable D call. The CDR3 loop spans 14 amino acids. CDR1 is SGHVS, CDR2 FQNEAQ, per germline. V dropped 3 bases and J dropped 7 bases, with 16 bases sitting between them. CDR3 residues: CASSLNTVPEEQYF. CDR3 bases: TGTGCCAGCAGCTTGAACACGGTCCCTGAAGAGCAGTACTTC.

The rearrangement uses TRBV18 and TRBJ2-3; D call uncertain. Germline CDR1 reads KGHSH; CDR2 reads LQKENI. V shed 6 bases and J shed 5 bases, with 6 bases lying between them. The CDR3 loop spans 11 amino acids. The CDR3: CASSSEDTQYF. DNA of the CDR3: TGTGCCAGCTCCTCGGAAGATACGCAGTATTTT.

This clonotype was seen at least ten times. The chain joins TRBV27 to TRBJ2-5; no clear D gene. There are 14 residues in the CDR3. Trimming cost V 0 bases and J 0 bases, with 5 bases left between them. From germline, CDR1 is MNHEY and CDR2 SMNVEV (reference sequence). CDR3 residues: CASSLSINQETQYF. The CDR3, as DNA: TGTGCCAGCAGTTTATCGATTAACCAAGAGACCCAGTACTTC.

This clonotype was counted many times. The chain employs TRBV28 and TRBJ1-2; D is unresolved. Between the trimmed V and J ends, which lost 5 bases and 7 bases, there was a span of 8 bases. This CDR3 has 11 amino acids. The germline V gene has CDR1 MDHEN and CDR2 SYDVKM. As DNA, the CDR3 is TGTGCCAGCAGTCCAGCGGCTGGCTACACCTTC. Its protein product is CASSPAAGYTF.

The chain uses TRBV12-3 or TRBV12-4 and TRBJ2-7, with a weak D call TRBD2 (6 bases). The V and J ends lost 6 bases and 6 bases respectively, with 15 bases between them. This CDR3 is 13 amino acids long. The chain's CDR3 is CASSIPGLGEQYF. CDR3 nucleotides: TGTGCCAGCAGCATACCGGGACTGGGCGAGCAGTACTTC.

This clonotype came up many times. V usage is TRBV29-1 and J usage is TRBJ2-6; D gene uncertain. The V gene's germline CDR1 is SQVTM and CDR2 ANQGSEA. This CDR3 is built from 12 residues. The CDR3 sequence is CSAYIGANVLTF. CDR3 DNA sequence: TGCAGTGCCTATATTGGGGCCAACGTCCTGACTTTC.

This clonotype showed up just a few times. The chain carries TRBV5-1 and TRBJ2-5, with 9 nucleotides matching TRBD2. Germline loops: CDR1 SGHRS, CDR2 YFSETQ. The CDR3 is 17 residues long. J was trimmed by 3 bases and V by 0 bases; bases with no gene match: 9. The CDR3 DNA is TGCGCCAGCAGCTTGGACCTCAGCGGGGGGACTAAAGAGACCCAGTACTTC. This sequence encodes CASSLDLSGGTKETQYF.

The chain links TRBV20-1 to TRBJ1-1; tentative D call: TRBD1 (5 bases). CDR3 size: 14 residues. V was clipped by 6 bases and J by 2 bases, with 16 bases between them. Germline CDR1 is DFQATT and CDR2 is SNEGSKA (reference sequence). The chain's CDR3 is CSALRGSGNTEAFF. The CDR3, as DNA: TGCAGTGCCCTCCGGGGGTCGGGAAACACTGAAGCTTTCTTT.

This clonotype was seen at least ten times. The gene calls are TRBV6-1 and TRBJ2-7; TRBD2 matches 7 bases. V shed 6 bases, J shed 1 base, and the junction held 6 bases outside the gene matches. The CDR3 runs to 14 residues. Germline assignment: CDR1 MNHNS and CDR2 SASEGT. CDR3 coding DNA: TGTGCCAGCAGACCTTTGGGAGGGTCCTACGAGCAGTACTTC. Its protein product is CASRPLGGSYEQYF.

This clonotype was recorded at least ten times. A much larger clone differs by one base, so this may be a read error. V usage is TRBV6-4 and J usage is TRBJ1-1, with D uncertain. The CDR3 length is 13 residues. V lost 0 bases to trimming and J lost 1 base, with 3 bases between them. Germline-derived CDR1 and CDR2 are MRHNA and SNTAGT. In nucleotides, the CDR3 is TGTGCCAGCAGTGACTCGGCGAACACTGAAGCTTTCTTT. Residues: CASSDSANTEAFF.

The table lists this clonotype with many counts. The V and J genes are TRBV28 and TRBJ1-5; D unresolved. The germline V gene has CDR1 MDHEN and CDR2 SYDVKM. V gave up 5 bases and J gave up 7 bases, with 24 bases separating them. This CDR3 has 17 amino acids. CDR3: CASSPYGVEQARQPQHF. In DNA form, the CDR3 reads TGTGCCAGCAGTCCCTATGGGGTCGAGCAGGCTCGGCAGCCCCAGCATTTT. The full variable domain, completed using reference TRBV28 and TRBJ1-5, is DVKVTQSSRYLVKRTGEKVFLECVQDMDHENMFWYRQDPGLGLRLIYFSYDVKMKEKGDIPEGYSVSREKKERFSLILESASTNQTSMYLCASSPYGVEQARQPQHFGDGTRLSIL.

The chain links TRBV7-9 to TRBJ2-4; 13 bases match TRBD2. V lost 6 bases and J lost 1; bases outside the gene matches: 3. The CDR3 totals 16 residues. The germline V gene encodes CDR1 SEHNR and CDR2 FQNEAQ (reference sequence). This chain's CDR3 is CASRSTSGGAKNIQYF. CDR3 coding DNA: TGTGCCAGCAGGTCGACTAGCGGGGGGGCCAAAAACATTCAGTACTTC.

This clonotype appeared many times. The chain couples TRBV9 to TRBJ1-6, with no clear D. The germline gives CDR1 SGDLS, CDR2 YYNGEE. Deletions cut 0 bases from V and 9 bases from J, with 7 bases between. The CDR3 has 13 amino acids. Here the CDR3 reads CASSVVAGSPLHF. The CDR3 nucleotides are TGTGCCAGCAGCGTAGTGGCAGGTTCACCCCTCCACTTT.